These 25 T cell receptor beta chains came from one sample sequenced in a study of blood T cell repertoires in COVID-19. Clones were sequenced by immunoSEQ multiplex PCR, and TCRdb holds only the in-frame ones, with some missing. This table holds fewer than 250,000 clones, 89% found once. Material: PBMCs or T cells enriched from blood (not recorded which). These receptors came from a woman younger than 35 who had recovered from COVID-19.

The chain carries TRBV3-1 (or the pseudogene TRBV3-2) and TRBJ2-1; the D is unclear. CDR1 LGHDT and CDR2 YNNKEL come from the germline V gene (reference sequence). The V end was cut by 2 bases, the J end by 0 bases, with 11 bases between. This CDR3 comprises 16 residues. The DNA of the CDR3 is TGTGCCAGCAGCCAATACTCCCAAAGCTCCTACAATGAGCAGTTCTTC. Its translation is CASSQYSQSSYNEQFF.

The V gene is TRBV3-1 (or the pseudogene TRBV3-2), the J gene TRBJ2-5; possible D gene TRBD1, 6 bases. The germline CDR1 and CDR2 sequences are LGHDT and YNNKEL (reference sequence). V was cut by 4 bases and J by 5 bases, with 8 bases left in between. The CDR3 length is 12 residues. This CDR3 is CASSPRGETQYF. The CDR3 bases are TGTGCCAGCAGCCCGAGGGGGGAGACCCAGTACTTC.

This clone was seen a single time. This sequence joins TRBV7-9 and TRBJ2-5; D possibly corresponds to TRBD1 (6 bases). Germline values: CDR1 SEHNR, CDR2 FQNEAQ (reference sequence). CDR3 length: 13 residues. The V gene lost 4 bases and the J gene lost 4 bases, with 10 bases spanning the gap. The CDR3 protein is CASSSGAVETQYF. The CDR3 bases are TGTGCCAGCAGCTCAGGGGCGGTAGAGACCCAGTACTTC.

The chain recombines TRBV19 with TRBJ1-1, with unresolved D. This CDR3 has 18 amino acids. V gave up 3 bases and J gave up 4 bases, with 24 bases separating them. Per germline, CDR1 LNHDA and CDR2 SQIVND (reference sequence). For the CDR3, the DNA is TGTGCCAGTAGTATTCGGGAAGTGGCCTCTTCTTTGGGCACTGAAGCTTTCTTT. It codes for CASSIREVASSLGTEAFF.

This clone appeared a single time. The V and J genes are TRBV7-3 and TRBJ2-7; tentatively, D is TRBD2 (5 bases). Germline CDR1 and CDR2: SGHTA and FQGTGA. The V and J ends lost 5 bases and 3 bases respectively, with 8 bases between them. CDR3 length equals 12 residues. The CDR3: CASSPGNYEQYF. The CDR3 coding sequence is TGTGCCAGCAGCCCCGGGAACTACGAGCAGTACTTC.

J is TRBJ2-3 and V is TRBV27, with 10 positions matching TRBD2. This CDR3 has 15 residues. V lost 3 bases and J lost 2; bases outside the gene matches: 2. Germline values: CDR1 MNHEY, CDR2 SMNVEV (reference sequence). CDR3 region: CASSFGLADTDTQYF. CDR3 nucleotides: TGTGCCAGCAGTTTCGGACTAGCGGACACAGATACGCAGTATTTT.

This chain connects TRBV19 to TRBJ2-2; D is uncertain. Deletions cut 7 bases from V and 1 base from J, with 10 bases between. CDR1 is LNHDA, CDR2 SQIVND, per germline (reference sequence). This CDR3 is 14 amino acids long. The CDR3: CASKLSMNTGELFF. The CDR3 coding sequence is TGTGCCAGTAAGCTATCAATGAACACCGGGGAGCTGTTTTTT.

This chain uses TRBV7-2 with TRBJ1-2; 9 positions match TRBD1. CDR1 and CDR2 from the germline V gene are SGHTA and FQGNSA. Trimming cost V 3 bases and J 6 bases; bases outside gene matches: 8. The CDR3 is 15 amino acids. The CDR3 protein is CASSFRDRDLNGYTF. CDR3 DNA: TGTGCCAGCAGCTTTCGGGACAGGGATTTAAATGGCTACACCTTC. Combining the CDR3 with reference TRBV7-2 and TRBJ1-2 gives the whole variable domain GAGVSQSPSNKVTEKGKDVELRCDPISGHTALYWYRQSLGQGLEFLIYFQGNSAPDKSGLPSDRFSAERTGGSVSTLTIQRTQQEDSAVYLCASSFRDRDLNGYTFGSGTRLTVV.

The CDR3 nucleotides are TGCGCCAGCAGCCCTCCCATGGCGGGGTTTGAAGTCTATGGCTACACCTTC. Translation gives CASSPPMAGFEVYGYTF. V is TRBV4-1 and J is TRBJ1-2; D remains unclear. Trimming left V 4 bases short and J 4 bases short, with 22 bases between. The length of the CDR3 is 17 residues. Germline V gene data show CDR1 as MGHRA and CDR2 as YSYEKL.

The CDR3 DNA is TGCGCCAGCAGTGAGTCGCGGGTTGGCGAGCAGTACTTC. It specifies CASSESRVGEQYF. V and J are TRBV10-1 and TRBJ2-7, with D perhaps matching TRBD2 (5 bases). The CDR3 sequence is 13 residues long. Per the germline V gene, CDR1 is WNHNN and CDR2 is SYGVQD (reference sequence). The germline V and J ends were trimmed by 0 bases and 6 bases, with 9 bases remaining between them.

The chain carries TRBV5-1 and TRBJ1-6; TRBD1 might be the D (5 bases). The CDR3 has 15 amino acids. CDR1 and CDR2 from the germline V gene are SGHRS and YFSETQ. Trimming stripped 1 base from V and 7 bases from J, with 12 bases between. CDR3 in amino acids: CASSLFWGGNSPLHF. CDR3 sequence (DNA): TGCGCCAGCAGCTTGTTTTGGGGGGGAAATTCACCCCTCCACTTT.

J is TRBJ1-2 and V is TRBV19, with 7 positions matching TRBD1. This CDR3 comprises 13 residues. V lost 5 bases to trimming and J lost 5 bases; unmatched junction nucleotides: 5. Germline V gene data show CDR1 as LNHDA and CDR2 as SQIVND (reference sequence). The CDR3 DNA reads TGTGCCAGTAGTGCCGGGACAGCGTATGGCTACACCTTC. Translated, it gives CASSAGTAYGYTF.

The V gene is TRBV28, the J gene TRBJ2-7; 8 positions match TRBD1. V lost 7 bases and J lost 3; bases outside the gene matches: 5. This CDR3 is built from 13 residues. Germline V lookup: CDR1 MDHEN, CDR2 SYDVKM. The CDR3 is CASNRGRDYEQYF. CDR3 DNA sequence: TGTGCCAGCAACAGGGGGAGAGACTACGAGCAGTACTTC.

The chain couples TRBV30 to TRBJ1-2; TRBD1 matches 7 bases. With V trimmed by 1 base and J by 2 bases, 10 bases remained unmatched. The CDR3 is 16 residues long. CDR1 is GTSNPN and CDR2 is SVGIG in the germline V gene (reference sequence). The CDR3 sequence: CAWSGDFWTGNYGYTF. The CDR3 DNA sequence: TGTGCCTGGAGTGGTGATTTCTGGACAGGAAACTATGGCTACACCTTC.

The J gene is TRBJ1-2, the V gene TRBV20-1; no clear D. This CDR3 is 11 amino acids long. From germline, CDR1 is DFQATT and CDR2 SNEGSKA (reference sequence). V was clipped by 8 bases and J by 6 bases, with 13 bases between them. CDR3 bases: TGCAGTCAAGGGCGAGGGAATGGCTACACCTTC. It specifies CSQGRGNGYTF.

The chain combines TRBV3-1 (or the pseudogene TRBV3-2) with TRBJ1-1, with 8 bases matching TRBD1. CDR1 LGHDT and CDR2 YNNKEL come from the germline V gene (reference sequence). This CDR3 spans 17 amino acids. V shed 4 bases, J shed 4 bases, and the junction held 14 bases outside the gene matches. Here the CDR3 reads CASSPSHTGGTSTEAFF. The CDR3 nucleotides read TGTGCCAGCAGCCCATCCCATACAGGGGGGACGAGCACTGAAGCTTTCTTT.

The rearrangement uses TRBV7-7 and TRBJ2-5; 8 bases map to TRBD1. The germline V gene encodes CDR1 SSHAT and CDR2 FNYEAQ (reference sequence). The CDR3 spans 15 residues. With V trimmed by 6 bases and J by 4 bases, 10 bases remained unmatched. CDR3 in amino acids: CASSPSRTGRETQYF. As DNA, the CDR3 is TGTGCCAGCAGTCCTTCCCGGACAGGGCGAGAGACCCAGTACTTC.

The genes are TRBV12-5 and TRBJ2-6, with a possible D match to TRBD1 (5 bases). The CDR3 runs to 16 residues. Between the trimmed V and J ends, which lost 5 bases and 1 base, there was a span of 12 bases. Germline values: CDR1 LGHNT, CDR2 FRNRAP. CDR3 residues: CASGAIRGSGANVLTF. CDR3 nucleotide sequence: TGTGCTAGTGGTGCGATAAGGGGATCTGGGGCCAACGTCCTGACTTTC.

The rearrangement joins TRBV4-2 to TRBJ2-3; 7 nucleotides agree with TRBD2. Trimming took 5 bases from V and 0 from J; bases not matched to a gene: 8. Germline lookup yields CDR1 LGHNA and CDR2 YNFKEQ. The CDR3 extends over 16 amino acids. The CDR3 sequence is CASSVSSGGSTDTQYF. The CDR3 region has the DNA TGTGCCAGCAGCGTCTCCTCGGGGGGAAGCACAGATACGCAGTATTTT.

The chain recombines TRBV5-1 with TRBJ1-4, with a weak D call TRBD1 (6 bases). Per germline, CDR1 SGHRS and CDR2 YFSETQ. Trimming took off 3 bases at V and 0 bases at J, with 9 bases between the two ends. This CDR3 spans 15 amino acids. The DNA of the CDR3 is TGCGCCAGCAGCTCACAGGGAGCAACTAATGAAAAACTGTTTTTT. Translated, it gives CASSSQGATNEKLFF.

This sequence joins TRBV24-1 and TRBJ2-7; TRBD1 agrees at 8 bases. V trimming: 3 bases; J trimming: 6 bases; junction bases outside the gene matches: 9. Germline lookup yields CDR1 KGHDR and CDR2 SFDVKD. The CDR3 extends over 15 amino acids. The CDR3 region is CATSDRQGKVGEQYF. Written as DNA, the CDR3 is TGTGCCACCAGTGATCGACAGGGGAAAGTAGGCGAGCAGTACTTC.

This chain connects TRBV2 to TRBJ1-2, with 9 bases that match TRBD1. The CDR3 covers 15 residues. Trimming at V came to 8 bases and at J to 7 bases, leaving 14 bases not matched to a gene. Germline loops: CDR1 SNHLY, CDR2 FYNNEI. The CDR3 protein is CASYFRGTGSFGYTF. The CDR3 nucleotides read TGTGCCAGCTATTTCCGGGGGACAGGGTCATTTGGCTACACCTTC.

V is TRBV9 and J is TRBJ1-1, with TRBD1 identical over 10 bases. Germline values: CDR1 SGDLS, CDR2 YYNGEE. CDR3 length: 15 residues. The trim removed 4 bases at V and 2 bases at J, leaving 5 bases unmatched. The CDR3 coding sequence is TGTGCCAGCAGCCCTTGGACAGGGGGAAACACTGAAGCTTTCTTT. Translating gives CASSPWTGGNTEAFF.

A few counts support this clone. The chain employs TRBV6-7 and TRBJ2-3, with D possibly being TRBD1 (6 bases). TRBV6-7 is sorted into the ORF group, with uncertain function. The CDR3 contains 15 residues. V was pared by 3 bases and J by 3 bases, with 13 bases between. For the CDR3, the DNA is TGTGCCAGCAGTTATCTCCGACAGGAGACAGATACGCAGTATTTT. This translates into CASSYLRQETDTQYF.

This sequence joins TRBV30 and TRBJ1-1; D remains unclear. Germline assignment: CDR1 GTSNPN and CDR2 SVGIG (reference sequence). CDR3 length: 15 residues. V lost 3 bases, J lost 0 bases, and 14 bases lay in between. The CDR3 loop reads CAWSPALKLNTEAFF. CDR3 nucleotides: TGTGCCTGGAGCCCTGCCTTAAAGCTGAACACTGAAGCTTTCTTT.